There are many counts of the clone carrying this T cell receptor beta chain. This sample was taken from a study of early T cells in non-severe SARS-CoV-2 infection. About the study: Sequencing was performed on bulk RNA from unsorted whole blood, leaving chains unpaired.

The germline V gene has CDR1 MNHEY and CDR2 SMNVEV (reference sequence). V lost 3 bases and J 6 bases, leaving 9 bases between the germline ends. The CDR3 totals 13 residues. TCRdb ran MiXCR on the 5' RACE reads and lists one entry per CDR3 protein. The profile shows about 58,000 distinct CDR3 sequences, approximately 12% of them singletons. The TCR was taken from an adult who was a healthcare worker with PCR-confirmed SARS-CoV-2 infection or an uninfected control (not recorded which). J is TRBJ1-5 and V is TRBV27; D perhaps matches TRBD1 (5 bases). Sequenced sample: whole blood. CDR3 DNA: TGTGCCAGCAGTTTTACCGGGGGTCAGCCCCAGCATTTT. Protein: CASSFTGGQPQHF.